A single sample is the source of the 6 T cell receptor beta chains below, sequenced in a study of blood T cell repertoires in COVID-19 (dated by TCRdb to 2020 to 2021). The library was built by means of the immunoSEQ multiplex PCR assay. In its TCRdb copy, this immuneACCESS table keeps in-frame sequences only and misses some clones. Where compared with another copy, unresolved V genes explain less than half of these, and the others have no known cause. The sample yields 70,000 or so clones; around 80% were counted once. Of the sample, 9.7% falls within the top ten clones. Sequencing input: peripheral blood. The source is a human donor in a cohort sampled during active COVID-19.

DNA for the CDR3: TGTGCCAGCAGTTTCGGCGGTGAGCAGTACTTC. It encodes CASSFGGEQYF. V is TRBV28 and J is TRBJ2-7; D unresolved. Trimming cost V 3 bases and J 7 bases, with 7 bases left between them. Per the germline V gene, CDR1 is MDHEN and CDR2 is SYDVKM. The CDR3 spans 11 residues.

The chain employs TRBV6-2 or TRBV6-3 and TRBJ2-3; 9 nucleotides align to TRBD2. The CDR3 is 17 amino acids. CDR1 is MNHEY and CDR2 is SVGEGT in the germline V gene. The ends lost 0 bases at V and 1 base at J; junction bases unmatched: 5. The CDR3 loop reads CASSYSATSGRTDTQYF. The CDR3 DNA sequence: TGTGCCAGCAGTTACTCGGCGACTAGCGGCCGCACAGATACGCAGTATTTT.

The chain uses TRBV19 and TRBJ2-3; tentative D call: TRBD1 (5 bases). V was cut by 1 base and J by 2 bases, with 13 bases left in between. The germline V gene encodes CDR1 LNHDA and CDR2 SQIVND (reference sequence). The CDR3 extends over 16 amino acids. This CDR3 reads CASSIGQGPTTDTQYF. The CDR3 bases are TGTGCCAGTAGTATAGGGCAGGGTCCCACCACAGATACGCAGTATTTT.

The genes are TRBV30 and TRBJ2-7, with D possibly TRBD1 on 7 matching bases. Trimming took off 0 bases at V and 6 bases at J, with 15 bases between the two ends. From germline, CDR1 is GTSNPN and CDR2 SVGIG (reference sequence). This CDR3 is built from 14 residues. The CDR3 spells CAWSVGRGVGEQYF. The CDR3, as DNA: TGTGCCTGGAGTGTAGGCAGGGGGGTAGGCGAGCAGTACTTC.

The genes are TRBV5-1 and TRBJ2-1; 7 positions match TRBD2. The CDR3 is 14 residues long. V lost 0 bases, J lost 8 bases, and 5 bases stayed unmatched. Germline lookup yields CDR1 SGHRS and CDR2 YFSETQ. The CDR3, as DNA: TGCGCCAGCAGCTTGGGGGACTACATCGATGAGCAGTTCTTC. Its protein is CASSLGDYIDEQFF. The entire variable domain, with the rest obtained from reference TRBV5-1 and TRBJ2-1, is as follows: KAGVTQTPRYLIKTRGQQVTLSCSPISGHRSVSWYQQTPGQGLQFLFEYFSETQRNKGNFPGRFSGRQFSNSRSEMNVSTLELGDSALYLCASSLGDYIDEQFFGPGTRLTVL.

The rearrangement uses TRBV13 and TRBJ1-3, with TRBD1 identical over 8 bases. Trimming at V came to 0 bases and at J to 5 bases, leaving 6 bases not matched to a gene. The CDR3 spans 16 residues. Per the germline V gene, CDR1 is PRHDT and CDR2 is FYEKMQ (reference sequence). DNA of the CDR3: TGTGCCAGCAGCTTAGGAAGAGGACAGGGTAGAAACACCATATATTTT. Translated: CASSLGRGQGRNTIYF.